This T cell receptor beta chain was sequenced during a study of blood T cell repertoires in COVID-19. Study overall: Whether acute or convalescent, the COVID-19 samples came from the United States, Italy and Spain.

How the authors handled the data: Reference gene primer amplification yielded estimated nucleated cell counts. TCRdb's table, derived via immunoSEQ multiplex PCR, lists solely in-frame clones and lacks some. The V and J calls and the clone size are those of that table, but D and trimming were determined from the DNA. There are about 500,000 clones in the sample; roughly nine tenths occur only once, and around 7.8% lies in the top ten. The CDR3 is 14 amino acids. V was shortened by 6 bases and J by 4 bases, with 14 bases between the two germline ends. Germline CDR1 MDHEN, CDR2 SYDVKM. This sequence joins TRBV28 and TRBJ2-3, with D possibly TRBD1 on 5 matching bases. Sequencing input: peripheral blood. The receptor was derived from a woman aged 45-65 years with COVID-19, enrolled during active disease. DNA for the CDR3: TGTGCCAGCAGCCTCCAGCAGGGCCCAGATACGCAGTATTTT. This encodes CASSLQQGPDTQYF. Full variable domain (rest looked up from reference TRBV28 and TRBJ2-3): DVKVTQSSRYLVKRTGEKVFLECVQDMDHENMFWYRQDPGLGLRLIYFSYDVKMKEKGDIPEGYSVSREKKERFSLILESASTNQTSMYLCASSLQQGPDTQYFGPGTRLTVL.